This T cell receptor beta chain was recovered during a study of CXCR3-negative and CXCR3-positive naive CD8 T cells (dated by TCRdb to about 2019). As for the study more broadly: Approximately 140 million TRB reads were obtained in total, roughly 1.5 +/- 0.3 million reads per library. The TRBV-TRBJ cluster analysis covered naive subsets from roughly 5 donors and memory cells from 3 donors. Diversity and physicochemical repertoire analyses covered some eleven donors pooled from two independent experiments.

Measured from the cysteine to the phenylalanine, the CDR3 is 12 residues long. No DNA sequence is on record. The run used a NextSeq 550. The Human TCR Profiling Kit (MiLaboratory) was used to make UMI-labeled 5' RACE TRB cDNA libraries. The full amount of extracted RNA was used for cDNA synthesis, and the full amount of resulting cDNA was used for PCR amplification. Libraries were prepared in parallel using an identical number of PCR cycles. Per the original workflow: About 48,000 +/- 9,800 unique UMI-labeled TRB cDNA molecules per library were extracted with MIGEC and MiXCR, with at least two reads per UMI required. Each library averaged about 37,000 +/- 9,700 functional in-frame TRB CDR3 nucleotide clonotypes without stop codons. After each sample was downsampled to 5000 UMI-labeled TRB molecules, VDJtools was used to calculate diversity metrics such as normalized Shannon-Wiener and Chao1. Clonotype-size-weighted physicochemical properties of the central five CDR3 residues (interaction energy, strength, volume and Kidera factor 4) were computed in VDJtools. Through TCRdb reprocessing, the reads give one entry per CDR3 protein sequence; DNA is omitted. None of the V and J calls come from the authors' own analysis; TCRdb made them. The sample table includes some 150,000 distinct CDR3 sequences. In total, the top ten clones hold 0.4% to 0.5% of the sample.

Turning to this clonotype: Its antigen target is currently unknown.

Findings and caveats that apply to the study as a whole: Repertoire diversity was comparably high in both naive subsets but much lower in memory CD8+ T cells. Because surface CD5, which has been linked to self-reactivity in mice, was comparable between naive subsets, TCR interaction strength was also inferred from TRB CDR3 physicochemical properties. TRB CDR3s from CXCR3-positive naive cells showed higher hydrophobicity (lower Kidera factor 4), lower energy, and higher strength and volume indices than CXCR3-negative naive cells. Within the same donor, TRBV-TRBJ usage looked similar between naive CXCR3-negative and CXCR3-positive cells, but memory cells had distinct patterns. CXCR3 expression partially decreased after cryopreservation, so most assays used freshly isolated PBMCs.

Each CD8+ T cell subset was flow-sorted in triplicate, and 300,000 or so cells per subset were placed directly into RLT lysis buffer. To keep memory contaminants out, a stringent definition of naive CD8+ T cells was applied: CD45RO-CCR7+CD27+CD95-. Using standard density gradient centrifugation, peripheral blood mononuclear cells were isolated from buffy coats. A FACSAria III was used to flow-sort naive CXCR3-negative and CXCR3-positive CD8+ T cells. Total RNA was extracted from sorted cells with an RNeasy Mini Kit. The V and J genes are TRBV12-3 or TRBV12-4 and TRBJ2-5. The specimen was naive CXCR3+ CD8+ T cells from blood. The label giving this sample's cell subset or site can be read as: CD45RO-CCR7+CD27+CD95- naive CD8+ T cells expressing CXCR3 (TNR3+). This TCR was recovered from a human donor in good health. Some clones in this sample may be carry-over from other donors' samples. The CDR3 corresponds to CASSTRSETQYF.